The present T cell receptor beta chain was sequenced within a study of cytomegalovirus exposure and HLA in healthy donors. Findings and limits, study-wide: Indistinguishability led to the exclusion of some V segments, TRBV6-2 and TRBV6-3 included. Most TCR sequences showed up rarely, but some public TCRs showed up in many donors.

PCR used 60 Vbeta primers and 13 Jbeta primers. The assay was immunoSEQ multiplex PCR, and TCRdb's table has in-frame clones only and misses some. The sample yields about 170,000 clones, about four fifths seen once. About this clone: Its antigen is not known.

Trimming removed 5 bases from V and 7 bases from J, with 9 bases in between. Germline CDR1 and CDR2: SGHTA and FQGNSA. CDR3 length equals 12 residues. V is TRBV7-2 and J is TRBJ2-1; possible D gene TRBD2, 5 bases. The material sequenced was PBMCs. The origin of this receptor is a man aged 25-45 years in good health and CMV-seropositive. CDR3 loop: CASSPWENEQFF. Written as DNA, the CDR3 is TGTGCCAGCAGCCCCTGGGAGAATGAGCAGTTCTTC.